This T cell receptor (beta chain) was recorded in a study of cytomegalovirus exposure and HLA in healthy donors. The V end was cut by 5 bases, the J end by 2 bases, with 18 bases between. The CDR3 loop spans 16 amino acids. The germline V gene encodes CDR1 SEHNR and CDR2 FQNEAQ (reference sequence). Amplification used 60 Vbeta primers and 13 Jbeta primers. The table came from immunoSEQ multiplex PCR; TCRdb's copy has only in-frame clones and leaves some out. The sample yields some 170,000 clones, about 69% seen once. For this clone: Its antigen is not identified.

Points from the study as a whole: An assumption of roughly uniform sequencing depth across donors underlay the presence/absence analyses.

Input material: PBMCs. This TCR came from a human donor in good health. The rearrangement joins TRBV7-9 to TRBJ1-1; D is perhaps TRBD1 (5 bases). CDR3 nucleotides: TGTGCCAGCAGCCCCCTTCTCGACAGATTTAACACTGAAGCTTTCTTT. Its translation: CASSPLLDRFNTEAFF. The entire variable domain, with the rest obtained from reference TRBV7-9 and TRBJ1-1, is as follows: DTGVSQNPRHKITKRGQNVTFRCDPISEHNRLYWYRQTLGQGPEFLTYFQNEAQLEKSRLLSDRFSAERPKGSFSTLEIQRTEQGDSAMYLCASSPLLDRFNTEAFFGQGTRLTVV.